This TCR beta chain was obtained from a study of OX40 agonist ivuxolimab in advanced cancers. About the research overall: Partial responses were achieved by three patients: one hepatocellular carcinoma, two cutaneous melanoma.

Here immunoSEQ multiplex PCR was the method, and the copy in TCRdb shows in-frame clones only, minus some. The sample comprises approximately 32,000 clones, approximately 90% of which are singletons, and around 9.8% rests with the top ten. The count of this clone is one. Germline is not matched at one junction end, which may reflect a read error. Other DNA sequences in this specimen translate into the identical CDR3. CDR3 size: 12 residues. CDR1 and CDR2 (germline): SQVTM, ANQGSEA. The receptor was isolated from an adult with an advanced solid tumor such as melanoma, head and neck, liver or kidney cancer. The gene calls are TRBV29-1 and TRBJ1-1, with unresolved D. This material consisted of CD4+ or CD8+ T cells sorted from blood, taken in a trial of the OX40 agonist ivuxolimab. The CDR3 sequence: CSVASGVAEAFF. The DNA for the CDR3 is TGCAGCGTCGCCTCGGGCGTGGCTGAAGCTTTTTTT.